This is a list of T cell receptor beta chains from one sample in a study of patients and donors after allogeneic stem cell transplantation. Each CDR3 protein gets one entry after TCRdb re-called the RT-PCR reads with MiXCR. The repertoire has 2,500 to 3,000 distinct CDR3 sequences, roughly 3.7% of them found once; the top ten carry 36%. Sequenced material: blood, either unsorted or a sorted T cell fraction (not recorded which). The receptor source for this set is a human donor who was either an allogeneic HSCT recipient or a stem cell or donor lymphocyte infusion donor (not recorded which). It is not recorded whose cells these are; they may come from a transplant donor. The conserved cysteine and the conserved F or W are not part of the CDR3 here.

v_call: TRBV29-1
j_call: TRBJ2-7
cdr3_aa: SVEPEGLLGEQY

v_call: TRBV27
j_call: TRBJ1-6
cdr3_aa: ASSLEQGANYNSPLH

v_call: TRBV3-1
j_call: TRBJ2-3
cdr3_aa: ASSQGRYSGDLDTQY

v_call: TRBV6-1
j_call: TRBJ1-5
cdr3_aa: ASKETIDQPQH

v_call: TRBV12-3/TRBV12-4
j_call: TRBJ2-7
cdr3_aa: ASSLGIAGASYEQY

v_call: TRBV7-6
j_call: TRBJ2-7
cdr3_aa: ASSQPSSFYEQY

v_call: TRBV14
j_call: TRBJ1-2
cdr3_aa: ASSSRDRGLGGYT

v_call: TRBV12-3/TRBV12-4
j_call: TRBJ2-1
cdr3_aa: ASTRTSGDYNEQF

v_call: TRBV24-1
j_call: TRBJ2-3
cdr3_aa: ATSDSYTDTQY

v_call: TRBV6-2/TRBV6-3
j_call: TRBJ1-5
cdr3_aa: ASSYTGYSNQPQH

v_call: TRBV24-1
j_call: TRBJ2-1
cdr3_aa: ATSRLDGDNEQF

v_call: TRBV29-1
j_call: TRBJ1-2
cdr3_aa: SVEPNRQGLDGYT

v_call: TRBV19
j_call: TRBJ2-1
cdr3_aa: ASSTEVSREQF

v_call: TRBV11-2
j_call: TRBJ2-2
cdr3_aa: ASSLESGGIGELF

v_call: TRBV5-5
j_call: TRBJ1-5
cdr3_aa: ASSLLWDQPQH

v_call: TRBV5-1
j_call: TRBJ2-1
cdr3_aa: ASSLIGGQGRGNEQF

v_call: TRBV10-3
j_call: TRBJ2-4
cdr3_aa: AISEFTGTSGNIQY

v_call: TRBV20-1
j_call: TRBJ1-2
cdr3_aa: SASSGVGRYGYT

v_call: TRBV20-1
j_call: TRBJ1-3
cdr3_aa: SAYRDGSRNTIY

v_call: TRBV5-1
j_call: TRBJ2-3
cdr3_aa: ASSTDWATDTQY

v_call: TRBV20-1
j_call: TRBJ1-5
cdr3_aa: SARDFRDYFNQPQH

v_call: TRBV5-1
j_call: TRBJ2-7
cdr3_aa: ASSHRLAGGPIHEQY

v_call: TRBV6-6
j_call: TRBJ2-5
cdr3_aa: ASSYARTLQETQY

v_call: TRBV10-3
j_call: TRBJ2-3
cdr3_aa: AISGKETDTQY

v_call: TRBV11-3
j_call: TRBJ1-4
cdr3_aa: ASSPTGGDEKLF

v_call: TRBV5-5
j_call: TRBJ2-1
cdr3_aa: ASTLLAAEYNEQF

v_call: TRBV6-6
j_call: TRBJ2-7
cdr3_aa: ASSRPGTDYEQY

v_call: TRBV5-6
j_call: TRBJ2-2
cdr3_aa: ASSWESNTGELF

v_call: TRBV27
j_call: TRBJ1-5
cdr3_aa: ASSLWGDQPQH

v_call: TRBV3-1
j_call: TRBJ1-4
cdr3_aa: ASSPSGGVEKLF

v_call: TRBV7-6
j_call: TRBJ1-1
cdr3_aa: ASSPRGQDRLMNTDAF

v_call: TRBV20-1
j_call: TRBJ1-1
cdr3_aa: SASMNTEAF

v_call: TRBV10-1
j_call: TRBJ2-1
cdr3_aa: ASSGTSGSLKF

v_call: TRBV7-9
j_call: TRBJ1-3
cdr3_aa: ASSLMAGTGNTIY

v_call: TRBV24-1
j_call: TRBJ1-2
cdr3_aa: ATSDPGQGLNYGYT

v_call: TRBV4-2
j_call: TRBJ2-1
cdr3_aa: ASSLAGGTYNEQF

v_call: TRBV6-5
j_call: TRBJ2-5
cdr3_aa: ASSRDSQETQY

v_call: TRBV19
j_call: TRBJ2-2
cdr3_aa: ASSIHSGNTGELF

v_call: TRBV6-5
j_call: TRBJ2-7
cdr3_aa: ASSPGDLTVGYEQY

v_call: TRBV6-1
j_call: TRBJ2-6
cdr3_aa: ASTSVAGANVLT

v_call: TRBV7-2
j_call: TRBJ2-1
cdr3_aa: ASSLGQFNEQF